This paragraph reports one T cell receptor beta chain. In its sample, this clonotype was seen a few times. The antigen this receptor binds is unknown. Qualities for individual bases were not recorded, and no much larger clone is one base off. PBMCs were isolated by Ficoll-Paque density gradient centrifugation. The data belong to a study of T-cell memory formation after mild COVID-19 (dated by TCRdb to 2020 to 2023). Regarding the study in general: Most TCR sequence clusters were specific to one of the two donors. In a couple of donors, T-cell clones that expanded and contracted after mild COVID-19 were followed by sequencing TCRalpha and TCRbeta repertoires longitudinally. Two young, previously healthy adult volunteers made up the cohort, one male and one female. General study outcomes and caveats: SARS-CoV-2 specificity was not confirmed for the second-wave clones peaking on day 37. Clones that contracted from day 15 to 85 showed balanced CD4/CD8 phenotypes, whereas a second wave of clones that expanded from day 15 to 37 leaned towards CD4+. Some responding clones were detected in pre-infection memory, suggesting pre-existing cross-reactive memory T cells joined the SARS-CoV-2 response. Contracting CD4+ clones turned up mainly in the CM and EM memory subsets, whereas EMRA was where CD8+ clones were enriched. Only a couple of mild cases were covered by the study, and larger cohorts that include severe cases with pre-infection samples were considered necessary.

TCRdb lists the instrument as Illumina NovaSeq 6000. cDNA libraries for TCRalpha and TCRbeta were prepared by 5'RACE using constant-segment primers, with sample barcodes and unique molecular identifiers added. Trizol reagent was used to extract RNA from every sample. Amplification of the libraries took two PCR steps, and the second step added a second sample barcode plus Illumina TruSeq adapters. The libraries were sequenced on an Illumina NovaSeq using 2 x 150 bp paired-end reads. In the original analysis: Demultiplexing of reads and collapsing into UMI-guided consensus sequences were performed with migec v1.2.7. Using mixcr v2.1.11, UMI consensuses were aligned to TRA and TRB V and J templates and then assembled into clonotypes. A clonotype was counted as expanded or contracted only when both edgeR and NoisET called the clonotype significant, with the noise models trained on biological replicates. edgeR calls used a false discovery rate-adjusted p below 0.01 and a log2 fold-change threshold of 1. As an exploratory analysis of dynamics, max-normalized trajectories of the 1000 most abundant clonotypes were examined by PCA with hierarchical clustering. Separately sequenced CD4+ and CD8+ repertoires were used to assign a CD4 or CD8 phenotype to each responding clone. TCRdb applied fastp at Q25 and MiXCR to the public reads, then kept only in-frame beta chains. For every CDR3 protein sequence, its rows merge into one entry that carries the most common genes and DNA. The V and J calls and clone size come from TCRdb's table, not from the authors' own analysis. The sample includes some 120,000 distinct CDR3 sequences, with 15% to 20% observed a single time. The ten most abundant clones make up approximately 15% of the sample.

The clonotype originates from an adult woman who had mild COVID-19 (a few samples of this study predate the infection). The sample titles of this study are shuffled in the database, so cell type and time point are left out; the donor was told from shared clones. Input material: PBMCs or a T cell subset sorted from them (not recorded which).

The nucleotide sequence reads as follows: TGTGCCAGCAGCCGACAGGGAACCGGGGCCAACGTCCTGACTTTC. Its amino acids are CASSRQGTGANVLTF. The V gene is TRBV5-5 and the J gene is TRBJ2-6, with 7 bases in between that match TRBD1. V trim: 4 bases; J trim: 4 bases; unmatched bases: 5. In the germline V gene (reference sequence), CDR1 corresponds to SGHKS and CDR2 to YYEKEE. Taken from cysteine to phenylalanine, the CDR3 has 15 residues. The CDR3 DNA has 45 bases and is translated from base 1.